This T cell receptor beta chain was sequenced during a study of blood T cells in healthy people across ages. Study results and limitations: When set beside aged donors, long-lived donors presented more naive CD4+ cells and higher diversity.

Isolation yielded PBMCs, at least 7 million per sample, in every case. Total RNA amounts of at least 6 micrograms were extracted per sample. Concerning this clonotype: The antigen remains undetermined. It may be a read error: a sequence one base away is much more abundant.

A second PCR of roughly 6 to 12 cycles used a sample-barcoded 5' primer and a J-beta primer mix. Each cDNA was tagged by a template-switch adaptor containing 12 random nucleotides. TCRdb redid the calling of the 5' RACE reads with MiXCR, one entry per CDR3 protein. The sample shows approximately 680,000 distinct CDR3 sequences, around 32% of them seen only once. The CDR3 runs to 15 residues. Germline values: CDR1 DFQATT, CDR2 SNEGSKA (reference sequence). The rearrangement links TRBV20-1 to TRBJ2-3; TRBD2 matches at 13 bases. Sequenced sample: blood. The clonotype was recovered from a woman older than 75 in good health. The CDR3 DNA reads TGCAGTACTAGCGGGAGGGGTGGGAGCACAGATACGCAGTATTTT. Translation: CSTSGRGGSTDTQYF.